This entry lists 12 T cell receptor beta chains sequenced from one sample in a study of regulatory T cells in long-lasting Graves disease. The time point is: newly diagnosed GD, antithyroid drugs for less than 3 months. With RNA extracted from PBMCs as input, the TCR library was made. Arm-PCR of CDR3 regions and iRepertoire HTBI primers were used to build TCR beta libraries. TCRdb ran MiXCR on the multiplex PCR reads and lists one entry per CDR3 protein. The table has 400,000 to 450,000 distinct CDR3 sequences, about 16% seen once. This same sample was also taken into another study, of T cells in Graves' hyperthyroidism and ophthalmopathy.

This sample comprised peripheral blood mononuclear cells (PBMCs), obtained at new diagnosis, from a patient treated with antithyroid drugs. The receptors come from a woman between 25 and 40 years old with Graves disease.

As regards this clonotype: A far larger clone is one base from this, pointing to a likely read error. In nucleotides, the CDR3 is TGTGCCAGCAGCTTACGGAAGAACACTGAAGCTTTCTTT. This translates into CASSLRKNTEAFF. The chain has TRBV11-2 and TRBJ1-1; D is undetermined. Germline-derived CDR1 and CDR2 are SGHAT and FQNNGV. V lost 2 bases and J 1 base, leaving 5 bases between the germline ends. The CDR3 extends over 13 amino acids.

This clonotype was counted a few times. Since a much larger clone is just one base distant, this may be a read error. The rearrangement uses TRBV3-1 and TRBJ1-2; TRBD1 matches at 7 bases. The CDR3 length is 15 residues. CDR1 and CDR2 (germline): LGHDT, YNNKEL (reference sequence). The CDR3 nucleotides read TGTGCCGGCAGCCCGCGGACAGGAACTTCCTATGGCTACACCTTC. Translating it yields CAGSPRTGTSYGYTF.

The V and J genes are TRBV7-9 and TRBJ2-7, with D maybe TRBD1 (6 bases). The CDR3 is made up of 15 amino acids. Looked up from germline, CDR1 is SEHNR and CDR2 is FQNEAQ (reference sequence). V dropped 1 base and J dropped 3 bases, with 13 bases sitting between them. CDR3: CASSLVGQDVYEQYF. In nucleotides, the CDR3 is TGTGCCAGCAGCTTAGTGGGACAAGATGTCTACGAGCAGTACTTC.

The J gene is TRBJ2-6, the V gene TRBV4-2; D is uncertain. Trimming pared 1 base from V and 2 bases from J, leaving 9 bases between. This CDR3 is built from 16 residues. In germline, CDR1 is LGHNA, CDR2 YNFKEQ. CDR3 amino acids: CASSQASPTGANVLTF. The DNA for the CDR3 is TGTGCCAGCAGCCAAGCGTCTCCCACTGGGGCCAACGTCCTGACTTTC.

This clonotype was recorded many times. DNA for the CDR3: TGTGCCAGCAGTTACGGACCATCTGAAGCTTTCTTT. This codes for CASSYGPSEAFF. The chain employs TRBV6-5 and TRBJ1-1, with unresolved D. The length of the CDR3 is 12 residues. Trimming removed 2 bases at V and 6 bases at J, with 7 bases between. Germline values: CDR1 MNHEY, CDR2 SVGAGI.

The V and J genes are TRBV27 and TRBJ1-2; TRBD1 matches 8 bases. Germline V gives CDR1 MNHEY, CDR2 SMNVEV (reference sequence). J lost 5 bases, V lost 5 bases, and 4 bases had no gene match. The CDR3 spans 13 residues. CDR3: CASSGDRLYGYTF. The CDR3 DNA reads TGTGCCAGCAGTGGGGACAGGTTATATGGCTACACCTTC.

This sequence joins TRBV20-1 and TRBJ1-6; a possible D gene is TRBD1 (5 bases). Germline-derived CDR1 and CDR2 are DFQATT and SNEGSKA (reference sequence). The germline V and J ends were trimmed by 8 bases and 0 bases, with 14 bases remaining between them. CDR3 length: 15 residues. CDR3: CSTGSRSSYNSPLHF. In DNA form, the CDR3 reads TGCAGTACAGGATCTAGGAGCTCCTATAATTCACCCCTCCACTTT.

This clonotype was picked up one time. One base separates it from a far larger clone, so it is likely a read error. This rearrangement joins TRBV6-2 or TRBV6-3 to TRBJ1-1; D is possibly TRBD1 (6 bases). This CDR3 is 14 amino acids long. CDR1 MNHEY and CDR2 SVGEGT come from the germline V gene. The CDR3 sequence is CASSPDRMNTETFF. The CDR3, as DNA: TGTGCCAGCAGCCCGGACAGAATGAACACTGAAACTTTCTTT.

The table lists this clonotype with many counts. The chain links TRBV11-2 to TRBJ2-7, with D tentatively TRBD1 (6 bases). The germline V gene has CDR1 SGHAT and CDR2 FQNNGV. V was pared by 3 bases and J by 4 bases, with 10 bases between. CDR3 length: 13 amino acids. The CDR3 DNA sequence: TGTGCCAGCAGCTTGCAGGGGCTATACGAGCAGTACTTC. It encodes CASSLQGLYEQYF.

This clonotype was observed many times. V and J are TRBV20-1 and TRBJ1-5; D remains ambiguous. V gave up 5 bases and J gave up 5 bases, with 13 bases separating them. The germline V gene has CDR1 DFQATT and CDR2 SNEGSKA (reference sequence). The CDR3 length is 13 residues. The CDR3: CSARKENDQPQHF. CDR3 nucleotide sequence: TGCAGTGCTCGGAAAGAGAACGATCAGCCCCAGCATTTT.

The gene calls are TRBV7-8 and TRBJ2-7, with 8 nucleotides matching TRBD1. The germline gives CDR1 SGHVS, CDR2 FQNEAQ. Losses at the gene ends were 3 bases for V and 11 bases for J; bases not matched to a gene: 9. The CDR3 covers 13 residues. The CDR3 here is CASSLSGTGDKYF. DNA for the CDR3: TGTGCCAGCAGCTTGTCTGGGACAGGAGACAAGTACTTC.

This clonotype was seen more than once but under ten times. The chain combines TRBV3-1 with TRBJ1-3, with D uncertain. The CDR3 consists of 17 residues. Trimming took 0 bases from V and 0 from J, leaving 12 bases between them. Germline assignment: CDR1 LGHDT and CDR2 YNNKEL (reference sequence). CDR3 protein: CASSQEITFYSGNTIYF. CDR3 nucleotide sequence: TGTGCCAGCAGCCAAGAAATTACTTTCTACTCTGGAAACACCATATATTTT.